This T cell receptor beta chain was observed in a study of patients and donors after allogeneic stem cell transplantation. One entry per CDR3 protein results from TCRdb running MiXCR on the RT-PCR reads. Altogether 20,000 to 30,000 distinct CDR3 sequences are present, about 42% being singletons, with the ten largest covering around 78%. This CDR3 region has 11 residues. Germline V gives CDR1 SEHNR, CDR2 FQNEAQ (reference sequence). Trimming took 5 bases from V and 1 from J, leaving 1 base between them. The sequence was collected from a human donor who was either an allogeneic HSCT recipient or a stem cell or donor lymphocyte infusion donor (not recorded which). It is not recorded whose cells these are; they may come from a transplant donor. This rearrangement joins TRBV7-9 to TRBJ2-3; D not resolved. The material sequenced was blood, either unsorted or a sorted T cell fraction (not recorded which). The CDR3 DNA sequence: TGTGCCAGCAGCCGCACAGATACGCAGTATTTT. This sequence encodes CASSRTDTQYF.